This passage covers 2 T cell receptor beta chains from one sample sequenced in a study of blood T cell repertoires in COVID-19. The repertoire was sequenced with immunoSEQ multiplex PCR; TCRdb's copy has only in-frame clones and lacks some. The sample contains about 670,000 clones, around 90% of which appear only once. Material for sequencing was peripheral blood. All receptors derive from a woman aged 18-30 years with acute or convalescent COVID-19.

The rearrangement uses TRBV7-9 and TRBJ1-2, with D uncertain. Trimming took 7 bases from V and 12 from J, leaving 24 bases between them. This CDR3 region has 14 residues. CDR1 SEHNR and CDR2 FQNEAQ come from the germline V gene (reference sequence). CDR3 DNA sequence: TGTGCCAGCACCACGAGGGTGTCGGACCAGCCGGACACCTTC. Translation gives CASTTRVSDQPDTF.

About this clone itself: Other DNA sequences of this sample code for an identical CDR3. The chain couples TRBV15 to TRBJ1-2, with TRBD1 identical over 9 bases. This CDR3 is built from 14 residues. Germline trimming cut 1 base from V and 8 bases from J; bases unmatched to any gene: 5. CDR1 LNHNV and CDR2 YYDKDF come from the germline V gene (reference sequence). The CDR3 sequence: CATSRVQGAGGYTF. In nucleotides, the CDR3 is TGTGCCACCAGCAGAGTACAGGGGGCTGGAGGCTACACCTTC.